This TCR beta chain was documented in a study of T cell clones after liver transplantation. Study background: TCRbeta sequencing after a pre-transplant mixed lymphocyte reaction identified graft-donor-reactive clones, later tracked in post-transplant blood.

Clones were read by immunoSEQ multiplex PCR, and TCRdb kept only the in-frame ones, dropping some. This repertoire shows about 8,900 clones, approximately 68% found once; its top ten account for over 20%. Sample share makes this clone medium-sized. Its antigen is unknown. Whole-study findings and limits: These preliminary findings come from unstandardized post-transplant sampling times.

Germline V gives CDR1 SGHVS, CDR2 FNYEAQ. V lost 2 bases and J lost 1, with 9 bases in between. The length of the CDR3 is 15 residues. The material sequenced was CD8+ T cells from blood, taken at the approximately 15-month timepoint. The sequence came from a human patient who received a liver transplant. Some T cells may arise from the graft donor. The chain couples TRBV7-6 to TRBJ1-3; D gene uncertain. CDR3 sequence reads: CASSLSRGSGNTIYF. The CDR3 DNA reads as TGTGCCAGCAGCTTATCAAGAGGGTCTGGAAACACCATATATTTT.